This TCR beta chain appears in the sequencing data of a study of identical twins (dated by TCRdb to about 2016). For the study in its entirety: To test whether fetal clonotypes persist, this study deep-sequenced TCR alpha and beta repertoires from monozygotic twins, from unrelated adults of various ages, and from cord blood. To rule out contamination, the twin experiments were replicated at different times with different library preparation protocols.

Summary of the overall study and its limitations: In monozygotic twins, recombination models systematically underestimated out-of-frame TCR alpha sharing, but the models matched the sharing seen between unrelated individuals. Compared with coincidental sharing between unrelated individuals, out-of-frame TCR alpha sequences shared between twins showed an excess of sequences with low generation probability. Conclusions relied on cross-sectional statistical analysis, since the same donors could not be followed over many years. The excess sharing between twins in beta out-of-frame sequences was weaker because fewer shared sequences reduced the signal-to-noise ratio. Abundant cord blood beta clonotypes carried fewer insertions; young adult naive repertoires showed a weaker similar trend, while memory repertoires showed none. Zero-insertion analyses could be partly confounded by invariant T cells such as MAIT and iNKT, though diverse VJ usage argued against such confounding for most clonotypes.

Every donor was a healthy Caucasian. The twin cohort comprised three pairs of female monozygotic twins, all aged about 18 to 30 years. CD4+ and CD8+ T cell populations were isolated with positive isolation kits from Invitrogen. The method behind the library was 5' RACE. Sequenced on an Illumina HiSeq 2000. A universal primer binding site was added through template switching, and the final cDNA carried a unique molecular identifier so that TCR cDNA molecules could be counted accurately. Specific primers in the conserved constant-segment region were used to synthesize first-strand cDNA for the TCR alpha and beta chains. To control for contamination, every cDNA library carried two barcodes: a SMART-Mk sample barcode plus Illumina barcodes. TruSeq adapter sequences, together with Illumina sample barcodes, were added in two successive PCR steps. The TCR alpha and beta cDNA libraries were sequenced on the Illumina HiSeq platform using custom primers. In the authors' own workflow: Raw reads were processed with MiGEC to extract unique molecular identifiers, and MiXCR was used to determine CDR3 positions. For each individual, recombination models were inferred using an EM algorithm with the repgenHMM and IGoR tools. Shared clonotype analysis was performed with the tcR package in R, normalizing sharing by the product of cloneset sizes. To study raw recombination free of thymic and clonal selection effects, out-of-frame nonproductive sequences were analyzed. Using fastp at Q25 and MiXCR, TCRdb reprocessed the public reads and kept productive beta chains. Every entry covers one CDR3 protein and lists the most common genes and DNA from its rows. TCRdb, rather than the study authors, made the V and J calls. This sample holds about 250,000 distinct CDR3 sequences; about 9% were observed only once. Of the sample, 2.5% to 3.5% falls within the top ten clones.

Its CDR3 holds 18 amino acids, cysteine through phenylalanine. Left in the record is the CDR3 DNA by itself, 54 bases read in frame from the first base. The germline V end is reduced by 4 bases and the J end by 4 bases; junction bases left unmatched: 15. The germline V gene gives CDR1 as SGHVS and CDR2 as FNYEAQ. This clonotype came up many times. Its antigen is not yet known. No much larger clonotype is one base removed from it; base qualities were not supplied. The sample was also linked to a second study, of yellow fever vaccine responses in identical twins. As the second paper documents: The authors reported that the T cell response to vaccination in identical twins appeared partly convergent and partly personalized. The study precisely tracked vaccine-responding T cell clones in identical twins.

The TCR comes from a woman under 30 in good health. The sequencing sample was made of CD8+ T cells sorted from blood. This sequence uses TRBV7-6 and TRBJ2-3; the central 9 bases match TRBD2. The sequenced DNA: TGTGCCAGCAGCTCTAGCCCGTTAATAGCGGGAGTTTCAGATACGCAGTATTTT. This codes for CASSSSPLIAGVSDTQYF.